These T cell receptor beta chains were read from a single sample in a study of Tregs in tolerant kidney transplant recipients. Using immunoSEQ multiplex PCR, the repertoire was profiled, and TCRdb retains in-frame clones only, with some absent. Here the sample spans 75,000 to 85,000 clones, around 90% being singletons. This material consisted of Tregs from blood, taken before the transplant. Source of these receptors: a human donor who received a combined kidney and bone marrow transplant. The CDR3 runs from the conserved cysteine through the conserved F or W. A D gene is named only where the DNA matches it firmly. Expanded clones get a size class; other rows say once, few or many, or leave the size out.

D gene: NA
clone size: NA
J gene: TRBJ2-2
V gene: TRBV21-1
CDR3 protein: CASSKAHRANNTGELFF
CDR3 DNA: TGTGCCAGCAGCAAAGCGCATAGAGCGAATAACACCGGGGAGCTGTTTTTT

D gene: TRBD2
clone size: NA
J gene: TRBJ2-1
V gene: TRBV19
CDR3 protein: CATSRLAGVFNEQFF
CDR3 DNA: TGTGCCACCTCACGACTAGCGGGAGTATTCAATGAGCAGTTCTTC

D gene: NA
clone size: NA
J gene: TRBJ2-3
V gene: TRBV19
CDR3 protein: CASSIGGSGTDTQYF
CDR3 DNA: TGTGCCAGTAGTATTGGAGGATCCGGCACAGATACGCAGTATTTT

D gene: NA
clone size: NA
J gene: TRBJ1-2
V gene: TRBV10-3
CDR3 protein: CAISESGGIFAYTF
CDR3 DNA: TGTGCCATCAGTGAGTCTGGGGGGATTTTCGCCTACACCTTC

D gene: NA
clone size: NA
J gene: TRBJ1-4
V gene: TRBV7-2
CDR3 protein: CASSVNRFATNEKLFF
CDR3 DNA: TGTGCCAGCAGCGTAAACCGTTTTGCAACTAATGAAAAACTGTTTTTT

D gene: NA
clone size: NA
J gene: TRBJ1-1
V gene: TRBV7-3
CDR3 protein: CASSFRHEGEAFF
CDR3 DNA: TGTGCCAGCAGCTTCCGCCATGAAGGTGAAGCTTTCTTT

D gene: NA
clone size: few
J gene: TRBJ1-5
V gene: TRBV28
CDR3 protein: CASRRQENEPQHF
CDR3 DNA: TGTGCCAGCAGACGACAGGAAAATGAGCCCCAGCATTTT

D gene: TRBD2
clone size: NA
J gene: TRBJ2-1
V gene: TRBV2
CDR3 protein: CASSEGVPSGSVQFF
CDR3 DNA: TGTGCCAGCAGTGAAGGGGTGCCTAGCGGGAGCGTGCAGTTCTTC

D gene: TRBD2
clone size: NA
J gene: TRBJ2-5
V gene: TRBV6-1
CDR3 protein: CASSPRTSGRETQYF
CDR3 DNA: TGTGCCAGCAGTCCCCGGACTAGCGGGCGGGAGACCCAGTACTTC

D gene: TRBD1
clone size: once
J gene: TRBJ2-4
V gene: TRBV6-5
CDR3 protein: CASSRDSKNIQYF
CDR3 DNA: TGTGCCAGCAGCCGGGACAGCAAAAACATTCAGTACTTC

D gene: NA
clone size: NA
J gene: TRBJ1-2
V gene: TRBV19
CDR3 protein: CASTSSGFYHGYTF
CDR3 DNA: TGTGCCAGTACCTCATCAGGGTTTTACCATGGCTACACCTTC

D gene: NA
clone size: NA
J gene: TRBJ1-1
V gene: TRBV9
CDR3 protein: CASALEPLSTEAFF
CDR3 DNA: TGTGCCAGCGCCCTGGAGCCTCTGTCCACTGAAGCTTTCTTT

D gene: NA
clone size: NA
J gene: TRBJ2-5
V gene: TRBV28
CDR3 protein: CASSSHPGKSQETQYF
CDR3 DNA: TGTGCCAGCAGTTCCCACCCGGGAAAAAGCCAAGAGACCCAGTACTTC

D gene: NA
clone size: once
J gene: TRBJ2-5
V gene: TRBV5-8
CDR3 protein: CASSFGRETQYF
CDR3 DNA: TGTGCCAGCAGCTTCGGCAGGGAGACCCAGTACTTC

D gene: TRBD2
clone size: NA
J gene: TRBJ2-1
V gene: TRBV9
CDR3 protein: CASSVEGRGNEQFF
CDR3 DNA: TGTGCCAGCAGCGTAGAAGGGAGGGGCAATGAGCAGTTCTTC

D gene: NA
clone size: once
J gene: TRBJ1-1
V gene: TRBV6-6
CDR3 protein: CASSYQGGTEAFF
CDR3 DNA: TGTGCCAGCAGTTACCAGGGAGGCACTGAAGCTTTCTTT

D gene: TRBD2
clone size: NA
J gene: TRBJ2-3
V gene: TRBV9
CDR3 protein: CASSIAGVTDTQYF
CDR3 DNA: TGTGCCAGCAGCATTGCGGGAGTCACAGATACGCAGTATTTT

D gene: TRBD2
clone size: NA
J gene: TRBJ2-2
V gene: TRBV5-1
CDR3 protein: CASSLLGGGRAGELFF
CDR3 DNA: TGCGCCAGCAGCTTGCTTGGTGGCGGGAGGGCCGGGGAGCTGTTTTTT

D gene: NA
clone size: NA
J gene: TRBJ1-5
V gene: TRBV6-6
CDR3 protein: CASGPTGFSNQPQHF
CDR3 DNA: TGTGCCAGCGGACCGACAGGTTTTAGCAATCAGCCCCAGCATTTT